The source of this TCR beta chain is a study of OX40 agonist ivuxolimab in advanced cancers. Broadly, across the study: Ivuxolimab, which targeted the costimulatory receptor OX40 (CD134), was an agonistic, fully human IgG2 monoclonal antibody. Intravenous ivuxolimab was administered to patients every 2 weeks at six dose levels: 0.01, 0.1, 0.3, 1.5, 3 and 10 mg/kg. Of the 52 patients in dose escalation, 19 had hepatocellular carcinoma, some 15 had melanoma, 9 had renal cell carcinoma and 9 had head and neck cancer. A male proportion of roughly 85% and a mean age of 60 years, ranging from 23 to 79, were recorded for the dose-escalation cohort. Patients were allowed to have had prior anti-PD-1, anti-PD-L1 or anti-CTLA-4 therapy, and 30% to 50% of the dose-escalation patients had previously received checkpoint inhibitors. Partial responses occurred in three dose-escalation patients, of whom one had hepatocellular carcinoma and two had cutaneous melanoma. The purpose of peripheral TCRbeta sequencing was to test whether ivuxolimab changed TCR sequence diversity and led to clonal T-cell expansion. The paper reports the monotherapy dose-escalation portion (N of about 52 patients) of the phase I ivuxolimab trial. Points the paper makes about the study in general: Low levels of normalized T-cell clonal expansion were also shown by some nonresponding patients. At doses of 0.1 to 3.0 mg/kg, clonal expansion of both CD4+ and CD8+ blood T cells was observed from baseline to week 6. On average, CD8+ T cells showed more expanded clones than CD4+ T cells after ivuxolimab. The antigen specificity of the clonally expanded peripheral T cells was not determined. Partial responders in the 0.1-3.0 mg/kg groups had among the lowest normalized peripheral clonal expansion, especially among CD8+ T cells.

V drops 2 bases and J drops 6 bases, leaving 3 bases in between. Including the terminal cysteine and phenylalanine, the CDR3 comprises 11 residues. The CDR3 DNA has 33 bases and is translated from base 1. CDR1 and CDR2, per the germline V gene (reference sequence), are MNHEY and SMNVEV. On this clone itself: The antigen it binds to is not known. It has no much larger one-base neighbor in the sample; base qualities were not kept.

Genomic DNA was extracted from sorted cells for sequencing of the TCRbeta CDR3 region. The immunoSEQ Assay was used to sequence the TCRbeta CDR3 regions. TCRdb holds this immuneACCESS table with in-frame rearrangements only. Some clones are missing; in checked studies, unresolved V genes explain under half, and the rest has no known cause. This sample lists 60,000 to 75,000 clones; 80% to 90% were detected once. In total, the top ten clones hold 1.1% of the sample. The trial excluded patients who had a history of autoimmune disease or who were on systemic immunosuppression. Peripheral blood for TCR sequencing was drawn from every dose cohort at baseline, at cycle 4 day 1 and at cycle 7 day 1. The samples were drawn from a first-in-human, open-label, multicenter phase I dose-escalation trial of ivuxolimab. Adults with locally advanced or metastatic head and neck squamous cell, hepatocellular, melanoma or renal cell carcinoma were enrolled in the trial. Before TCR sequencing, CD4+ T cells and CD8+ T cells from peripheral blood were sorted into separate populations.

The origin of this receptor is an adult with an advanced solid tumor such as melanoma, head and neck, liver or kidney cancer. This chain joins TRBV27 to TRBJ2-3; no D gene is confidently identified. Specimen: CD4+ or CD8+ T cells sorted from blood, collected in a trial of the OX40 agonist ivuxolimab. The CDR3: CASSLGDTQYF. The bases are TGTGCCAGCAGTTTAGGGGATACGCAGTATTTT.